A single T cell receptor (beta chain) is shown here with its context. Its antigen is still unknown. The sample comes from a study of T cell responses to AZD1222 COVID-19 vaccine. Study-wide results and caveats: At baseline, seropositivity was found in only a handful of AZD1222 recipients. After two AZD1222 doses, spike-specific TCR breadth and depth rose versus day 0.

Sequenced by immunoSEQ multiplex PCR; TCRdb stores in-frame clones only, minus some. The data contain roughly 160,000 clones, more than 85% of them singletons. From germline, CDR1 is SGHTS and CDR2 YDEGEE. Trimming cost V 0 bases and J 7 bases, with 10 bases left between them. This CDR3 has 13 residues. This TCR came from an adult in good health. Sequencing used peripheral blood, obtained on day 0 of AZD1222 vaccination. V and J are TRBV5-8 and TRBJ1-2; D gene unclear. The CDR3 region is CASSLVSRLGYTF. In DNA, the CDR3 is TGTGCCAGCAGCTTGGTTTCCAGACTTGGCTACACCTTC.